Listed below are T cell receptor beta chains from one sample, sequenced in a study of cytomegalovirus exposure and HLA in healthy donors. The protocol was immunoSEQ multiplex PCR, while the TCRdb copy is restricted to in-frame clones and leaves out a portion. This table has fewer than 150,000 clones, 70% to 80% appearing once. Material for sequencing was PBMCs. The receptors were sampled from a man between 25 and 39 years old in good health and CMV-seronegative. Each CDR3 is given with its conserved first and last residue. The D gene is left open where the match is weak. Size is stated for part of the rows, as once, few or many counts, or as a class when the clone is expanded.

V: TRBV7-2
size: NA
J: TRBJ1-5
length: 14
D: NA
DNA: TGTGCCAGCAGCTTAGCGCGTAGCAATCAGCCCCAGCATTTT
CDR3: CASSLARSNQPQHF

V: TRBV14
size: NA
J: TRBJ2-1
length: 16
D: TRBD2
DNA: TGTGCCAGCAGCAGGACTAGCGGCGGGGTCTACAATGAGCAGTTCTTC
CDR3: CASSRTSGGVYNEQFF

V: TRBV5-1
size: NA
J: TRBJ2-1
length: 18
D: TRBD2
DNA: TGCGCCAGCAGCTTGCAAGCGGGGGGCTCGAGCTCCTACAATGAGCAGTTCTTC
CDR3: CASSLQAGGSSSYNEQFF

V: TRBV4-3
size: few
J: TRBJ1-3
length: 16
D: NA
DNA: TGCGCCAGCAGCCAACTTTATGGGACTCATGGAAACACCATATATTTT
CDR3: CASSQLYGTHGNTIYF

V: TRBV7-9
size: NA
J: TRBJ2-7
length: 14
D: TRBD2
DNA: TGTGCCAGCAGCCGAATAGCGGGAGCTTACGAGCAGTACTTC
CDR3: CASSRIAGAYEQYF

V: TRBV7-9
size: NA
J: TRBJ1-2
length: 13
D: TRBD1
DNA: TGTGCCGGCGGGACAGGCCCTACCTATGGCTACACCTTC
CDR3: CAGGTGPTYGYTF

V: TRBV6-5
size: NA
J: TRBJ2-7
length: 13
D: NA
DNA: TGTGCCAGCAGTCAGGGGGGTGCCTACGAGCAGTACTTC
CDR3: CASSQGGAYEQYF

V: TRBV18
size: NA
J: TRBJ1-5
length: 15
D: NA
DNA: TGTGCCAGCTCACCATTGGCGGGGACCAATCAGCCCCAGCATTTT
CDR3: CASSPLAGTNQPQHF

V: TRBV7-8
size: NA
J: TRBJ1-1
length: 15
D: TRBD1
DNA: TGTGCCAGCAGCACCCGGACAGGGGCATACACTGAAGCTTTCTTT
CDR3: CASSTRTGAYTEAFF

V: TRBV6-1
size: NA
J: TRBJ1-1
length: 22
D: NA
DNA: TGTGCCAGCAGTGAAGCGATGGTCTGGTCCGATCGGTGGCAGGCCCAAGGCACTGAAGCTTTCTTT
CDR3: CASSEAMVWSDRWQAQGTEAFF

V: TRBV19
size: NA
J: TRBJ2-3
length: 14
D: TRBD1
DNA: TGTGCCAGTAGTATCTCCGTTGGGACAGGTACGCAGTATTTT
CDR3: CASSISVGTGTQYF

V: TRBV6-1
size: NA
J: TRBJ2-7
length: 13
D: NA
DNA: TGTGCCAGCAGTGAAGGGCACAACTACGAGCAGTACTTC
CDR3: CASSEGHNYEQYF

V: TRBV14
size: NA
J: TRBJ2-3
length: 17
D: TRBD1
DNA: TGTGCCAGCAGCCGGAGGACAGGGTTCTATGGCACAGATACGCAGTATTTT
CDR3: CASSRRTGFYGTDTQYF

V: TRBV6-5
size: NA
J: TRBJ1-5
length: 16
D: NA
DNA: TGTGCCAGCAGTTCGGTGTTTACGACAAGCAATCAGCCCCAGCATTTT
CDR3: CASSSVFTTSNQPQHF

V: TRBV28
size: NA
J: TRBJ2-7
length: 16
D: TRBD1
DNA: TGTGCCAGCAGTACCCCCGGGACAGGGGGCTACTACGAGCAGTACTTC
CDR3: CASSTPGTGGYYEQYF

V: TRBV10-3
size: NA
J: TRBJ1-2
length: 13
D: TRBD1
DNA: TGTGCCATCAGTGAGGTCCAGGGGGATGGCTACACCTTC
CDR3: CAISEVQGDGYTF

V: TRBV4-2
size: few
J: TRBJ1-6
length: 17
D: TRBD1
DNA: TGTGCCAGCAGCCAAGATCTGGGACAGCTCTATAATTCACCCCTCCACTTT
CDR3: CASSQDLGQLYNSPLHF

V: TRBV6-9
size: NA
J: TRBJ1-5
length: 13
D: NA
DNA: TGTGCCAGCAGTTATGCGAGCCTCCACTCCCAGCATTTT
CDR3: CASSYASLHSQHF

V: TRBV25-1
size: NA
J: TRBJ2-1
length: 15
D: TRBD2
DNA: TGTGCCAGCAGTGAAACCACTAGCGGATACAATGAGCAGTTCTTC
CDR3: CASSETTSGYNEQFF

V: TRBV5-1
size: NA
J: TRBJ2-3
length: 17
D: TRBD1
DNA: TGCGCCAGCAGCGAAATCACCGGGACAGCAGCCACAGATACGCAGTATTTT
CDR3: CASSEITGTAATDTQYF

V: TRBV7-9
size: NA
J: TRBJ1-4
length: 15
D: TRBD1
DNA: TGTGCCAGCAGCTCCGAAACAGGGGACAGTGGAAAACTGTTTTTT
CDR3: CASSSETGDSGKLFF

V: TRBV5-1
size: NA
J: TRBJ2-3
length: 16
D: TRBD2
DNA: TGCGCCAGCAGCTTGGCTAGCGGGGACTTCACAGATACGCAGTATTTT
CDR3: CASSLASGDFTDTQYF

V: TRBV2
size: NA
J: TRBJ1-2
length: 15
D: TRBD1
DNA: TGTGCCAGCAGTGCAATGGCGGAGGGGGCGGTTGGCTACACCTTC
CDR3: CASSAMAEGAVGYTF